A selection of T cell receptor beta chains follows, all from one sample in a study of CD8+ T cells in alopecia areata. Profiling relied on immunoSEQ multiplex PCR, and the TCRdb table lists in-frame clones only, not all of them. There are roughly 120,000 clones in the sample; roughly two fifths occur only once, and roughly 3.2% lies in the top ten. The sequenced sample consisted of CD4+ T cells sorted from blood. The receptors come from a human donor with alopecia areata. Each CDR3 is given with its conserved first and last residue. Fields, in order: V gene, D gene, J gene, clone size, CDR3 length, CDR3 DNA, CDR3 protein. The D gene is left open where the match is weak. Part of the rows lack a size; the others show once, few, many or a class for expanded clones.

TRBV28	NA	TRBJ2-7	few	12	TGTGCCAGCAGTTTAATGGGTTACGAGCAGTACTTC	CASSLMGYEQYF
TRBV7-2	TRBD1	TRBJ2-5	NA	13	TGTGCCAGCAGCTCAAGGGGGCGGGAGACCCAGTACTTC	CASSSRGRETQYF
TRBV7-9	NA	TRBJ2-2	NA	15	TGTGCCAGCGGACCCGGGACCGCAAACACCGGGGAGCTGTTTTTT	CASGPGTANTGELFF
TRBV4-1	TRBD1	TRBJ1-5	NA	15	TGCGCCAGCAGCCAAGTCGGGACAGGGGAAAAAGCCCAGCATTTT	CASSQVGTGEKAQHF
TRBV2	NA	TRBJ1-5	NA	14	TGTGCCAGCAGTGCATCAGATAGCAATCAGCCCCAGCATTTT	CASSASDSNQPQHF
TRBV27	NA	TRBJ2-6	few	17	TGTGCCAGCAGTTTATCGCGCCGAAGCTCTGGGGCCAACGTCCTGACTTTC	CASSLSRRSSGANVLTF
TRBV7-3	TRBD1	TRBJ2-5	NA	12	TGTGCCAGCAGCGAAACAGGGGGCCCCCAGTACTTC	CASSETGGPQYF
TRBV29-1	NA	TRBJ2-5	NA	13	TGCAGCGTACGACTCGTGCTGAAAGAGACCCAGTACTTC	CSVRLVLKETQYF
TRBV29-1	TRBD2	TRBJ2-1	NA	16	TGCAGCGTGGCACCTCGACTAGCGCAAAGCGGGGGTGAGCAGTTCTTC	CSVAPRLAQSGGEQFF
TRBV5-6	NA	TRBJ2-7	NA	12	TGTGCCAGCGGCAGAGACTCCTACGAGCAGTACTTC	CASGRDSYEQYF
TRBV7-9	TRBD1	TRBJ1-2	few	14	TGTGCCAGCACCCAAATATCACAGGGGAATGGCTACACCTTC	CASTQISQGNGYTF
TRBV28	NA	TRBJ1-1	few	13	TGTGCCAGCAGTGAGGTTTTGAACACTGAAGCTTTCTTT	CASSEVLNTEAFF
TRBV29-1	NA	TRBJ2-1	few	16	TGCAGCGTTGAAGATGTAGGAATACGACTTTACAATGAGCAGTTCTTC	CSVEDVGIRLYNEQFF
TRBV5-6	NA	TRBJ2-1	few	15	TGTGCCAGCAGCTTGGGGGTGAGCTCCTACAATGAGCAGTTCTTC	CASSLGVSSYNEQFF
TRBV11-2	NA	TRBJ2-1	NA	13	TGTGCCAGCAGTACCGGGGAGTACAATGAGCAGTTCTTC	CASSTGEYNEQFF
TRBV4-3	NA	TRBJ1-2	NA	15	TGCGCCAGCAGTCTTAATCCCGGGGCTAGCTATGGCTACACCTTC	CASSLNPGASYGYTF
TRBV5-1	NA	TRBJ1-5	NA	15	TGCGCCAGCAGCTTGGAACCCGGCTTCAATCAGCCCCAGCATTTT	CASSLEPGFNQPQHF
TRBV5-1	NA	TRBJ1-2	few	13	TGCGCCAGCAGCTTAGAGGACAGAGACGGCTACACCTTC	CASSLEDRDGYTF
TRBV29-1	NA	TRBJ2-3	few	14	TGCAGCGTTGAAGGAGCGGCTAGCACAGATACGCAGTATTTT	CSVEGAASTDTQYF
TRBV29-1	TRBD1	TRBJ2-7	few	14	TGCAGCGTCCTCCGGGACAGGTCTTTACGCGAGCAGTACTTC	CSVLRDRSLREQYF
TRBV7-3	NA	TRBJ2-5	NA	14	TGTGCCAGCAGCAAAAGGGGGACGAGAGAGACCCAGTACTTC	CASSKRGTRETQYF
TRBV29-1	NA	TRBJ2-3	few	11	TGCAGCGTGGGGTGGACAGATACGCAGTATTTT	CSVGWTDTQYF
TRBV7-9	NA	TRBJ2-7	NA	14	TGTGCCAGCAGCTTACAGGGTACCCCGGGGGAGCAGTACTTC	CASSLQGTPGEQYF
TRBV4-1	TRBD2	TRBJ2-7	few	17	TGCGCCAGCAGCCCTCGGTTAGCGGGCCTACCCTCCTACGAGCAGTACTTC	CASSPRLAGLPSYEQYF
TRBV15	NA	TRBJ2-7	NA	13	TGTGCCACCAGCAGAGACAGGGTAAGCGAGCAGTACTTC	CATSRDRVSEQYF
TRBV5-1	NA	TRBJ1-2	NA	16	TGCGCCAGCAGCTTTCGGGAGGCCACTTTCGACTATGGCTACACCTTC	CASSFREATFDYGYTF
TRBV11-2	NA	TRBJ1-1	few	13	TGTGCCAGCAGCCGAGCCCGACAGGCTGAAGCTTTCTTT	CASSRARQAEAFF
TRBV29-1	NA	TRBJ2-7	few	12	TGCAGCGTTGAAGGGCAGAGCTACGAGCAGTACTTC	CSVEGQSYEQYF
TRBV18	NA	TRBJ2-5	NA	11	TGTGCCAGCTCACCACAGGAGACCCAGTACTTC	CASSPQETQYF
TRBV10-3	TRBD1	TRBJ2-7	few	15	TGTGCCATCAGTGCCCGGGACAGGGACCTCTACGAGCAGTACTTC	CAISARDRDLYEQYF
TRBV29-1	TRBD1	TRBJ1-5	NA	15	TGCAGCGTGCAAACCGGGACAGGGGGGAATCAGCCCCAGCATTTT	CSVQTGTGGNQPQHF
TRBV29-1	TRBD1	TRBJ2-7	few	12	TGCAGCGTTTCGCAGGGGGCGGACGAGCAGTACTTC	CSVSQGADEQYF
TRBV27	NA	TRBJ2-7	NA	14	TGTGCCAGCAGTTTATCTTGGAGGTCCTACGAGCAGTACTTC	CASSLSWRSYEQYF
TRBV7-2	NA	TRBJ2-5	once	14	TGTGCCAGCAGCTTAGACAGGATCCAAGAGACCCAGTACTTC	CASSLDRIQETQYF
TRBV2	NA	TRBJ2-7	NA	11	TGTGCCAGCGGGGGCGAGGATAAGCAGTACTTC	CASGGEDKQYF
TRBV20-1	NA	TRBJ2-7	NA	11	TGCAGTTCGACAACGAACTACGAGCAGTACTTC	CSSTTNYEQYF
TRBV29-1	NA	TRBJ2-3	NA	11	TGCAGCGTTCCCGGGACCTTCTCCCAGTATTTT	CSVPGTFSQYF
TRBV7-9	NA	TRBJ1-1	few	14	TGTGCCAGCAGCTCCAGGACAGCGAACACTGAAGCTTTCTTT	CASSSRTANTEAFF
TRBV5-1	TRBD2	TRBJ2-7	few	16	TGCGCCAGCAGCTTGACCCTAGCGGGGAACTCCTACGAGCAGTACTTC	CASSLTLAGNSYEQYF